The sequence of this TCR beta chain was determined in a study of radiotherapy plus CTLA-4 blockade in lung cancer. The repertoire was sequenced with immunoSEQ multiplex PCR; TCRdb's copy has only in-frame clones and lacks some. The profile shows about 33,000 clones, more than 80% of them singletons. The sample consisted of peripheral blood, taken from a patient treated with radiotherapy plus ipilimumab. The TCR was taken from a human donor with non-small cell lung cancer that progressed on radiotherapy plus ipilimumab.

In DNA form, the CDR3 reads TGCGCCAGCAGCCCCGGGGAGGGACGGGAGAGGAATCAGCCCCAGCATTTT. It codes for CASSPGEGRERNQPQHF. The V call is TRBV5-1, the J call TRBJ1-5, with a weak D call TRBD1 (5 bases). CDR1 is SGHRS and CDR2 is YFSETQ in the germline V gene. V was cut by 4 bases and J by 4 bases, with 21 bases left in between. The CDR3 has 17 residues.